This T cell receptor (beta chain) was recovered during a study of T-cell reconstitution after alpha-beta-depleted transplantation in children. General study points: As was reported, about two months after transplant, alpha-beta T cells came from several hundred expanded graft clones. The authors attributed T-cell counts and diversity one year after transplant mostly to newly produced T cells. Some patients owed their high day-60 TCRbeta diversity to surviving recipient T cells and thymic progenitors.

Looked up from germline, CDR1 is SGHAT and CDR2 is FQNNGV. V was cut by 0 bases and J by 7 bases, with 4 bases left in between. This CDR3 has 11 amino acids. This clonotype turned up a few times. Its antigen is still unknown. Researchers prepared the TCRbeta library using unique molecular identifiers, the study reports. One entry per CDR3 protein, called by TCRdb with MiXCR from the PCR reads. The table records more than 75,000 distinct CDR3 sequences, about 25% of them present only once. The material sequenced was PBMCs, taken before TCRalphabeta/CD19-depleted stem cell transplant. The sequence was obtained from a boy under 10 years old with acute lymphoblastic leukemia, due to receive a stem cell transplant. The J gene is TRBJ2-7, the V gene TRBV11-2; no definite D call. DNA of the CDR3: TGTGCCAGCAGCTTAGACTTAGAGCAGTACTTC. Translating gives CASSLDLEQYF.